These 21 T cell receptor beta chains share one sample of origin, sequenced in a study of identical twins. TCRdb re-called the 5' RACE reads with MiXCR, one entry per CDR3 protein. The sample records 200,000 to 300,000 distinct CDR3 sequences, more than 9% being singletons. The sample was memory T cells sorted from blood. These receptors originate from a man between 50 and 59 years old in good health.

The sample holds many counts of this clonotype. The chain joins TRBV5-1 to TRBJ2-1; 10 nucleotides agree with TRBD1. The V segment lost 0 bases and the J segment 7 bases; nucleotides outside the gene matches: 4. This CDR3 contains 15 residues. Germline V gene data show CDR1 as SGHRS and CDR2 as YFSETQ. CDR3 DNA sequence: TGCGCCAGCAGCTTGGGGACAGGGGGTCGGAATGAGCAGTTCTTC. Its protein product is CASSLGTGGRNEQFF.

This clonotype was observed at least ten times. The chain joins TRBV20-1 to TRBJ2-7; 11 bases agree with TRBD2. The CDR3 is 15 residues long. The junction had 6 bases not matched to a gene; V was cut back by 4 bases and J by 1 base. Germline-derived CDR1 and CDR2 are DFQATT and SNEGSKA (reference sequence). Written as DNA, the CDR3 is TGCAGTGCTACCCCCCGGACTAGCGGGTCCTACGAGCAGTACTTC. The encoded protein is CSATPRTSGSYEQYF.

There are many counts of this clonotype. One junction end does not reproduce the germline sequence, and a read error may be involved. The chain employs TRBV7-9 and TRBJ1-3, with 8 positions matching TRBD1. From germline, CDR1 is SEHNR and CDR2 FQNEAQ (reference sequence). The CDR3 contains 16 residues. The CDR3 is CASSTGQGPSGNTIYF. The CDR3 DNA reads TGTGCCAGCAGCACCGGACAGGGCCCCTCTGGAAACACCATATACTTT.

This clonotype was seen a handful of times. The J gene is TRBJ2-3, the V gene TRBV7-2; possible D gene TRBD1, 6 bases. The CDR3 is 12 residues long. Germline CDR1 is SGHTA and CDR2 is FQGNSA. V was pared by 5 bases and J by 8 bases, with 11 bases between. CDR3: CASSPYRATQYF. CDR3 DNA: TGTGCCAGCAGCCCCTACAGGGCTACGCAGTATTTT.

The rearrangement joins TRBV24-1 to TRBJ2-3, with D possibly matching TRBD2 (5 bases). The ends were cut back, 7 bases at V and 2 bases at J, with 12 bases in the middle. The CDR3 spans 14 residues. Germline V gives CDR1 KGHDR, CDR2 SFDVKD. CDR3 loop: CATSLATITDTQYF. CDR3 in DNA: TGTGCCACCAGCCTAGCTACGATCACAGATACGCAGTATTTT.

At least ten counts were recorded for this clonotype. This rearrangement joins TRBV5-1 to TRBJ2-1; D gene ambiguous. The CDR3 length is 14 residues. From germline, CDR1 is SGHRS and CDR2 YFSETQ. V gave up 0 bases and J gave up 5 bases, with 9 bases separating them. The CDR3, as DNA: TGCGCCAGCAGCTTGGGGTCGGGCAACAATGAGCAGTTCTTC. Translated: CASSLGSGNNEQFF. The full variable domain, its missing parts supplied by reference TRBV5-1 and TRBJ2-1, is KAGVTQTPRYLIKTRGQQVTLSCSPISGHRSVSWYQQTPGQGLQFLFEYFSETQRNKGNFPGRFSGRQFSNSRSEMNVSTLELGDSALYLCASSLGSGNNEQFFGPGTRLTVL.

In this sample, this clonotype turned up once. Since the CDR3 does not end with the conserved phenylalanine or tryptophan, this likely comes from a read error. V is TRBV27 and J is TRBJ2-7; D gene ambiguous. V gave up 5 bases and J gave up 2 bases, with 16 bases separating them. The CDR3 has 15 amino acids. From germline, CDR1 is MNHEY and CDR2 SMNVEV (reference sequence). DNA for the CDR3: TGTGCCAGCAGTCCCCGAGGAAGGCTAACCTACGAGCAGTACTAC. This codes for CASSPRGRLTYEQYY.

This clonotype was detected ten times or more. The CDR3 sequence is CSARMHRGFTDTQYF. In DNA form, the CDR3 reads TGCAGTGCTAGGATGCACAGGGGATTCACAGATACGCAGTATTTT. The chain uses TRBV20-1 and TRBJ2-3; 7 bases match TRBD1. The germline gives CDR1 DFQATT, CDR2 SNEGSKA (reference sequence). The CDR3 sequence is 15 residues long. The junction had 8 bases not matched to a gene; V was cut back by 3 bases and J by 2 bases.

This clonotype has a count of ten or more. This CDR3 reads CASRRGIQPQHF. The CDR3 nucleotides read TGTGCCAGCAGACGGGGGATTCAGCCCCAGCATTTT. The chain has TRBV28 and TRBJ1-5, with a tentative D call TRBD1 (5 bases). CDR1 is MDHEN, CDR2 SYDVKM, per germline. The CDR3 length is 12 residues. The ends were cut back, 6 bases at V and 6 bases at J, with 9 bases in the middle.

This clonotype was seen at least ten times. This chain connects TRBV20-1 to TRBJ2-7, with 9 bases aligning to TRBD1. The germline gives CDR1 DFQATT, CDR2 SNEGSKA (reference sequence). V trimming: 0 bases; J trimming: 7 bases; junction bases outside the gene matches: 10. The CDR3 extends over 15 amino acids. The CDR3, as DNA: TGCAGTGCTAGAGATCCCGGGACAGGGAGGGATGAGCAGTACTTC. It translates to CSARDPGTGRDEQYF.

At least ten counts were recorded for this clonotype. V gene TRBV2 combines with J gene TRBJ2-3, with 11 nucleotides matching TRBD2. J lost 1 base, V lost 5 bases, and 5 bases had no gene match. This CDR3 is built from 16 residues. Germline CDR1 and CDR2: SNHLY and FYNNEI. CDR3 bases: TGTGCCAGCAGTACCGGGACTAGCGGCGGCACAGATACGCAGTATTTT. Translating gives CASSTGTSGGTDTQYF.

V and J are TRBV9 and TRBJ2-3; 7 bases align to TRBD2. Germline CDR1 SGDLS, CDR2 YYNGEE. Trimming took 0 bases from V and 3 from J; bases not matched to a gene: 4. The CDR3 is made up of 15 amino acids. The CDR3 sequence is CASSVGGGGTDTQYF. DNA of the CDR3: TGTGCCAGCAGCGTAGGGGGCGGGGGAACAGATACGCAGTATTTT. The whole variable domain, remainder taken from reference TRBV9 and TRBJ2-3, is DSGVTQTPKHLITATGQRVTLRCSPRSGDLSVYWYQQSLDQGLQFLIQYYNGEERAKGNILERFSAQQFPDLHSELNLSSLELGDSALYFCASSVGGGGTDTQYFGPGTRLTVL.

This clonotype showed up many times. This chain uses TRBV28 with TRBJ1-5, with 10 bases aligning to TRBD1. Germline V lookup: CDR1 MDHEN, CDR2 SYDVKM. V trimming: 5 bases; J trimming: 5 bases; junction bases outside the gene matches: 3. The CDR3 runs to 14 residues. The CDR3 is CASSDRGPYQPQHF. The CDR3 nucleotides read TGTGCCAGCAGTGACAGGGGGCCCTATCAGCCCCAGCATTTT.

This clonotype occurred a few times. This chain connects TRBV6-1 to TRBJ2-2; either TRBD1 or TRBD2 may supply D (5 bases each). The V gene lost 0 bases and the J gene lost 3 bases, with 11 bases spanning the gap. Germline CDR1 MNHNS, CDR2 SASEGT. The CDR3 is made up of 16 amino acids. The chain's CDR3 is CASSEAGGTYTGELFF. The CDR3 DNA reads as TGTGCCAGCAGTGAAGCTGGTGGGACCTACACCGGGGAGCTGTTTTTT.

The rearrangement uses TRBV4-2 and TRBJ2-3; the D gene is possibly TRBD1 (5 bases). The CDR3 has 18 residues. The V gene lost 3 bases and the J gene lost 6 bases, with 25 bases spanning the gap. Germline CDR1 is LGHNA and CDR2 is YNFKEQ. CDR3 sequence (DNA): TGTGCCAGCAGCCAGGGGTTAGATCAAGAGTTAGCAGGGGATACGCAGTATTTT. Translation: CASSQGLDQELAGDTQYF.

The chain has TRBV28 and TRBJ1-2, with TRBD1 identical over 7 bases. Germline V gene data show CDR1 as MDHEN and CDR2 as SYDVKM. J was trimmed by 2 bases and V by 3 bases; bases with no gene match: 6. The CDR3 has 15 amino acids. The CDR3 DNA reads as TGTGCCAGCAGTTTTCCCACAGGGGCAAACTATGGCTACACCTTC. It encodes CASSFPTGANYGYTF.

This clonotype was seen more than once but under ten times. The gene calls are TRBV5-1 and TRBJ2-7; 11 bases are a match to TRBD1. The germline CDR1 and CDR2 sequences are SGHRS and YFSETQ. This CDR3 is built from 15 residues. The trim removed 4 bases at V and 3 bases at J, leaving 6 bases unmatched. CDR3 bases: TGCGCCAGCAGCGCCGGACAGGGGGCCATCTACGAGCAGTACTTC. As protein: CASSAGQGAIYEQYF.

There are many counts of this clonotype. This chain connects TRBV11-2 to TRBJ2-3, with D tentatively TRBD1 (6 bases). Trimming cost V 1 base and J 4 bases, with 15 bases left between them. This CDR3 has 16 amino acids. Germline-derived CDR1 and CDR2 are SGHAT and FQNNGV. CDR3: CASSLAGSGHADTQYF. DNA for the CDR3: TGTGCCAGCAGCTTAGCGGGATCGGGACACGCAGATACGCAGTATTTT.

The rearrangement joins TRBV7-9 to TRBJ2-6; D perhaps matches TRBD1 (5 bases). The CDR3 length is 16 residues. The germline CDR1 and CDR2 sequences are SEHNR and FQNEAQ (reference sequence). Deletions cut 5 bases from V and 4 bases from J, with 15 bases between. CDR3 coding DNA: TGTGCCAGCAGCCCACCAGGGTCGTCCGGGGCCAACGTCCTGACTTTC. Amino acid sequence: CASSPPGSSGANVLTF.

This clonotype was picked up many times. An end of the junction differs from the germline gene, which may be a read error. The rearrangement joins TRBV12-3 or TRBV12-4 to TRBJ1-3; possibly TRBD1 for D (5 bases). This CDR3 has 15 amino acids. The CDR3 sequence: CASSLGDFSGNTIYF. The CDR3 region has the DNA TGTGCCAGCAGCTTAGGGGACTTCTCTGGAAACACCATATATTTT.

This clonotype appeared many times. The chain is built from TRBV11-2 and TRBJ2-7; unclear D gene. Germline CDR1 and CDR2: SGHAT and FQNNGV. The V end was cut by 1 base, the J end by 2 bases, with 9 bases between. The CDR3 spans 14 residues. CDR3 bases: TGTGCCAGCAGCTTAGGTACCGGAACCTACGAGCAGTACTTC. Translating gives CASSLGTGTYEQYF.